The 19 T cell receptor beta chains given below trace back to one sample, sequenced in a study of PD-L1 blockade in urothelial cancer. The data were produced by immunoSEQ multiplex PCR, yet TCRdb's version contains in-frame clones alone and is incomplete. Among nearly 35,000 clones listed, over 75% were seen once. The time point here: pretreatment peripheral blood. Sequenced here: PBMCs, sampled around atezolizumab (anti-PD-L1) treatment. All receptors come from a man aged 55 to 70 with urothelial cancer.

The gene calls are TRBV19 and TRBJ2-7; no reliable D call. The germline CDR1 and CDR2 sequences are LNHDA and SQIVND (reference sequence). This CDR3 has 15 residues. Between the trimmed V and J ends, which lost 2 bases and 2 bases, there was a span of 13 bases. DNA of the CDR3: TGTGCCAGTAGTATATCGTTGGTCAGTACCTACGAGCAGTACTTC. Translation: CASSISLVSTYEQYF.

V usage is TRBV2 and J usage is TRBJ2-1; perhaps TRBD2 as D (6 bases). With 0 bases removed from V and 5 bases from J, the gap between germline ends came to 11 bases. The CDR3 loop spans 15 amino acids. In germline, CDR1 is SNHLY, CDR2 FYNNEI. This chain's CDR3 is CASSEAGGPNNEQFF. The CDR3 coding sequence is TGTGCCAGCAGTGAAGCGGGAGGCCCCAACAATGAGCAGTTCTTC.

The gene calls are TRBV5-5 and TRBJ2-7, with TRBD1 identical over 9 bases. V gave up 2 bases and J gave up 0 bases; unmatched junction bases: 6. The CDR3 is made up of 16 amino acids. In germline, CDR1 is SGHKS, CDR2 YYEKEE (reference sequence). CDR3 sequence: CASSFTDRGNSYEQYF. In DNA form, the CDR3 reads TGTGCCAGCAGCTTCACCGACAGGGGGAACTCCTACGAGCAGTACTTC.

V and J are TRBV7-9 and TRBJ1-5, with 7 positions matching TRBD1. The CDR3 consists of 12 residues. CDR1 is SEHNR, CDR2 FQNEAQ, per germline (reference sequence). J lost 7 bases, V lost 9 bases, and 6 bases had no gene match. In DNA form, the CDR3 reads TGTGCCAGTCAGGGGGGAGCCCAGCCCCAGCATTTT. Residues: CASQGGAQPQHF.

The rearrangement uses TRBV9 and TRBJ1-1; 7 bases align to TRBD1. The germline CDR1 and CDR2 sequences are SGDLS and YYNGEE. The length of the CDR3 is 16 residues. Trimming cost V 0 bases and J 0 bases; bases outside gene matches: 5. CDR3 region: CASSVGGQLLNTEAFF. As DNA, the CDR3 is TGTGCCAGCAGCGTAGGGGGACAGCTGCTGAACACTGAAGCTTTCTTT. The full variable domain, completed using reference TRBV9 and TRBJ1-1, is DSGVTQTPKHLITATGQRVTLRCSPRSGDLSVYWYQQSLDQGLQFLIQYYNGEERAKGNILERFSAQQFPDLHSELNLSSLELGDSALYFCASSVGGQLLNTEAFFGQGTRLTVV.

The chain uses TRBV4-3 and TRBJ2-5; D gene ambiguous. Trimming removed 4 bases from V and 5 bases from J, with 11 bases in between. This CDR3 is built from 13 residues. CDR1 and CDR2 from the germline V gene are LGHNA and YSLEER. CDR3 region: CASSPGLRETQYF. The CDR3 bases are TGCGCCAGCAGCCCAGGTCTTCGGGAGACCCAGTACTTC.

This chain joins TRBV5-6 and TRBJ1-3; 8 bases are shared with TRBD1. The germline gives CDR1 SGHDT, CDR2 YYEEEE. V shed 4 bases, J shed 3 bases, and the junction held 6 bases outside the gene matches. This CDR3 spans 15 amino acids. CDR3 sequence: CASSEQGGIGNTIYF. The CDR3 bases are TGTGCCAGCAGCGAACAGGGGGGAATTGGAAACACCATATATTTT.

This clone was counted only a few times. The chain combines TRBV15 with TRBJ2-5; 7 bases line up with TRBD1. From germline, CDR1 is LNHNV and CDR2 YYDKDF (reference sequence). V shed 1 base and J 2 bases; nucleotides not matched to a gene: 13. CDR3 length equals 18 residues. The CDR3 DNA is TGTGCCACCAGCAGAGGATTGGTAGCAGGGGGTGAACAAGAGACCCAGTACTTC. Protein sequence: CATSRGLVAGGEQETQYF.

This clone was picked up one time. V usage is TRBV7-2 and J usage is TRBJ1-1; 9 bases are shared with TRBD1. This CDR3 region has 18 residues. CDR1 is SGHTA, CDR2 FQGNSA, per germline. Losses at the gene ends were 5 bases for V and 6 bases for J; bases not matched to a gene: 19. The CDR3: CASSLFPGGGTGKAEAFF. In DNA form, the CDR3 reads TGTGCCAGCAGCCTTTTCCCGGGTGGCGGGACAGGGAAGGCTGAAGCTTTCTTT.

This clone was seen more than once but under ten times. The J gene is TRBJ1-5, the V gene TRBV2, with D maybe TRBD1 (5 bases). Trimming removed 4 bases from V and 8 bases from J, with 12 bases in between. The CDR3 spans 13 residues. The germline CDR1 and CDR2 sequences are SNHLY and FYNNEI. The CDR3 DNA reads TGTGCCAGCAGTGGACAGCCAGAGGAGCCCCAGCATTTT. Protein: CASSGQPEEPQHF.

The chain links TRBV21-1 to TRBJ2-2; TRBD2 reflects the table's D call only, with no check against the DNA. TRBV21-1 is marked as a pseudogene. The CDR3 is 12 amino acids. CDR3 region: CASSRNTGELFF. The CDR3 bases are TGTGCCAGCAGCCGGAACACCGGGGAGCTGTTTTTT.

CDR3 DNA: TGTGCCAGCAGCTTAGTTCCTAGCGGGAGGGGTAACACCGGGGAGCTGTTTTTT. It translates to CASSLVPSGRGNTGELFF. The gene calls are TRBV7-3 and TRBJ2-2, with TRBD2 matching over 12 bases. V lost 2 bases to trimming and J lost 2 bases; unmatched junction nucleotides: 6. Germline CDR1 reads SGHTA; CDR2 reads FQGTGA. The CDR3 sequence is 18 residues long.

The V and J genes are TRBV7-2 and TRBJ2-1; 14 bases fit TRBD2. Unmatched junction bases numbered 6, after V lost 3 bases and J lost 8 bases. In germline, CDR1 is SGHTA, CDR2 FQGNSA. The CDR3 extends over 16 amino acids. The CDR3 DNA reads TGTGCCAGCAGCTTCCGGACTAGCGGGAGGTCGGATGAGCAGTTCTTC. This sequence encodes CASSFRTSGRSDEQFF.

This clone was counted only a few times. This chain uses TRBV5-1 with TRBJ2-3; 13 positions agree with TRBD2. J gave up 1 base and V 4 bases, and 12 bases lay outside the gene matches. Germline values: CDR1 SGHRS, CDR2 YFSETQ. This CDR3 has 19 amino acids. The CDR3 is CASSGSGTSGKGGTDTQYF. For the CDR3, the DNA is TGCGCCAGCAGCGGCTCCGGGACTAGCGGGAAGGGTGGCACAGATACGCAGTATTTT.

The genes are TRBV6-5 and TRBJ2-7; 11 bases align to TRBD2. The CDR3 totals 15 residues. Trimming at V came to 6 bases and at J to 4 bases, leaving 8 bases not matched to a gene. The V gene's germline CDR1 is MNHEY and CDR2 SVGAGI. In nucleotides, the CDR3 is TGTGCCAGCAGAACGGGTACTAGCGGGAGATACGAGCAGTACTTC. It yields the protein CASRTGTSGRYEQYF.

The chain carries TRBV2 and TRBJ2-5, with TRBD2 identical over 9 bases. The V gene end was trimmed by 4 bases and the J gene end by 1 base; junction bases not matched to a gene: 4. Germline CDR1 SNHLY, CDR2 FYNNEI. This CDR3 is built from 15 residues. CDR3 sequence: CASSAETSGQETQYF. CDR3 DNA sequence: TGTGCCAGCAGTGCCGAGACTAGCGGCCAAGAGACCCAGTACTTC.

This clone was recorded a few times. The CDR3 DNA follows: TGTGCCCGCCAGGCTAGGGACAGCACTGAAGCTTTCTTT. Protein sequence: CARQARDSTEAFF. The rearrangement uses TRBV30 and TRBJ1-1; 7 bases line up with TRBD1. The CDR3 length is 13 residues. The germline CDR1 and CDR2 sequences are GTSNPN and SVGIG (reference sequence). The junction had 10 bases not matched to a gene; V was cut back by 8 bases and J by 4 bases.

The V call is TRBV15, the J call TRBJ2-3, with 10 bases lining up with TRBD2. Germline CDR1 reads LNHNV; CDR2 reads YYDKDF (reference sequence). This CDR3 region has 21 residues. Trimming cost V 2 bases and J 3 bases; bases outside gene matches: 20. The chain's CDR3 is CATSRPNYGLSGRARTDTQYF. The CDR3 DNA is TGTGCCACCAGCAGACCAAATTATGGGCTAAGCGGGAGGGCCCGGACAGATACGCAGTATTTT.

The rearrangement joins TRBV10-3 to TRBJ2-7, with 7 positions matching TRBD1. From germline, CDR1 is ENHRY and CDR2 SYGVKD. V lost 6 bases and J lost 5; bases outside the gene matches: 7. CDR3 length: 13 residues. CDR3 in DNA: TGTGCCATCAGGACGACAGGGTTCGACGAGCAGTACTTC. It codes for CAIRTTGFDEQYF.